This note documents a single T cell receptor beta chain sequence. Its antigen remains unknown. The source of the sample is a study of cytomegalovirus exposure and HLA in healthy donors. Study background: Inside one of the first data releases sat about 85 million unique TCRs taken from HLA-typed donors. Regarding the study as a whole: Certain indistinguishable V segments, among them TRBV6-2 and TRBV6-3, were excluded. Most CMV-associated TCR beta chains were later found to appear HLA-restricted.

A multiplex PCR was run with 60 Vbeta primers and 13 Jbeta primers. The protocol was immunoSEQ multiplex PCR, while the TCRdb copy is restricted to in-frame clones and leaves out a portion. The sample has some 36,000 clones, approximately 74% seen once. The CDR3 length is 16 residues. V was pared by 4 bases and J by 3 bases, with 6 bases of the junction left unmatched. Germline lookup yields CDR1 SGHVS and CDR2 FNYEAQ. This clonotype originated in a man aged 25 to 40 in good health and CMV-seronegative. Sequencing was performed on PBMCs. The rearrangement links TRBV7-6 to TRBJ2-2; TRBD2 matches at 9 bases. The CDR3 sequence is CASSYRTSAYTGELFF. In DNA form, the CDR3 reads TGTGCCAGCAGCTACCGGACTAGCGCCTACACCGGGGAGCTGTTTTTT.